These T cell receptor beta chains were read from a single sample in a study of blood T cell repertoires in COVID-19. Using immunoSEQ multiplex PCR, the repertoire was profiled, and TCRdb retains in-frame clones only, with some absent. The sample lists approximately 200,000 clones, about 90% occurring once. The sequenced sample was peripheral blood. These receptors all come from a man in his forties with active or convalescent COVID-19. The CDR3 runs from the conserved cysteine through the conserved F or W. The D gene is left open where the match is weak. For some rows the clone size is stated as once, few or many, or as a class when expanded; others skip it.

v_call	clone_size	j_call	d_call	cdr3_nt	cdr3_aa
TRBV6-5	.	TRBJ2-1	TRBD1	TGTGCCAGCAGTTACCCCGGGACAGGAGAGAAGTTCTTC	CASSYPGTGEKFF
TRBV12-3/TRBV12-4	.	TRBJ2-7	.	TGTGCCAGCAGTTCAGGTCGCTCCTACGAGCAGTACTTC	CASSSGRSYEQYF
TRBV9	once	TRBJ2-7	TRBD1	TGTGCCAGCAGCGTAGGGGGACAGGGTCCTCCTCCCTACGAGCAGTACTTC	CASSVGGQGPPPYEQYF
TRBV28	.	TRBJ2-1	TRBD2	TGTGCCAGCAGTTTAGGGGGAGGGTACAATGAGCAGTTCTTC	CASSLGGGYNEQFF
TRBV5-5	.	TRBJ1-5	.	TGTGCCAGCAGCTTTTCTCCTATTAATCAGCCCCAGCATTTT	CASSFSPINQPQHF
TRBV9	.	TRBJ1-2	.	TGTGCCAGCAGCGCGCAGGGAAACTATGGCTACACCTTC	CASSAQGNYGYTF
TRBV30	.	TRBJ2-3	TRBD1	TGTGCCGGTGACAGGGACCCCACAGATACGCAGTATTTT	CAGDRDPTDTQYF
TRBV7-9	.	TRBJ2-1	TRBD2	TGTGCCAGCAGCTTATCCCGACTGGGACTAGCGGGGCCAGGGGTTGAGCAGTTCTTC	CASSLSRLGLAGPGVEQFF
TRBV28	.	TRBJ1-1	TRBD1	TGTGCCAGCAGTCCTACACAGGGGGTTGGCACTGAAGCTTTCTTT	CASSPTQGVGTEAFF
TRBV12-3/TRBV12-4	.	TRBJ1-1	.	TGTGCCAGCAGTTTAGCGGGCGCGTCAGGGGCTTTCTTT	CASSLAGASGAFF
TRBV12-3/TRBV12-4	.	TRBJ1-2	.	TGTGCCAGCACGGGGGGGACTAACTATGGCTACACCTTC	CASTGGTNYGYTF
TRBV9	many	TRBJ2-7	.	TGTGCCAGCAGCCCCCGGTGGGGCAGCTCCTACGAGCAGTACTTC	CASSPRWGSSYEQYF
TRBV28	.	TRBJ1-3	TRBD1	TGTGCCAGCAGTTTATATAGACAGGGACTCTCTGGAAACACCATATATTTT	CASSLYRQGLSGNTIYF
TRBV30	.	TRBJ1-3	TRBD1	TGTGCCTGGAGCAGGGACAGCCCTCGAAACACCATATATTTT	CAWSRDSPRNTIYF
TRBV6-1	.	TRBJ2-1	.	TGTGCCAGCAGGGAAGTCGGCGGGGCGTCCTACAATGAGCAGTTCTTC	CASREVGGASYNEQFF
TRBV27	once	TRBJ2-7	.	TGTGCCAGCAGTTTACGGTGGACAGTCCACGAGCAGTACTTC	CASSLRWTVHEQYF
TRBV11-2	.	TRBJ2-5	.	TGTGCCAGCAGCTCACTCAAAGAGACCCAGTACTTC	CASSSLKETQYF
TRBV4-1	once	TRBJ2-5	.	TGCGCCAGCAGCCAAGATCGTATCGGGGGGACCCAGTACTTC	CASSQDRIGGTQYF
TRBV11-2	few	TRBJ2-7	.	TGTGCCAGCAGCTTAGTCCCACAGTCCTCCTACGAGCAGTACTTC	CASSLVPQSSYEQYF
TRBV5-1	.	TRBJ2-1	TRBD1	TGCGCCAGCAGCCGGGACAGGGGCTGGCATGAGCAGTTCTTC	CASSRDRGWHEQFF
TRBV2	.	TRBJ1-4	TRBD1	TGTGCCAGCAGGAAGACAGGGATTAATGAAAAACTGTTTTTT	CASRKTGINEKLFF
TRBV27	.	TRBJ1-2	.	TGTGCCAGCAGGGTCGGACAGAGTTACTATGGCTACACCTTC	CASRVGQSYYGYTF
TRBV7-7	.	TRBJ2-1	TRBD2	TGTGCCAGCAGCTTGAATCCCCCGGGACTAGCGGGGGACAATGAGCAGTTCTTC	CASSLNPPGLAGDNEQFF
TRBV6-5	.	TRBJ2-5	.	TGTGCCAGCAGTTTCCCAGGGGCGACCCAGTACTTC	CASSFPGATQYF
TRBV7-2	.	TRBJ1-6	TRBD1	TGTGCCAGCAGCTTACAAACAGGGGTCAATTCACCCCTCCACTTT	CASSLQTGVNSPLHF
TRBV18	.	TRBJ2-4	.	TGTGCCAGCTCACCAATTTACAGGGAAACCAAAAACATTCAGTACTTC	CASSPIYRETKNIQYF
TRBV28	.	TRBJ1-5	TRBD1	TGTGCCAGCAGTTTCTCTACAGGGGGGAATCAGCCCCAGCATTTT	CASSFSTGGNQPQHF
TRBV5-1	.	TRBJ2-7	.	TGCGCCAGCAGCTTGGCCGGGTCTATCTGGAGCAGGGCCCACGAGCAGTACTTC	CASSLAGSIWSRAHEQYF
TRBV5-8	once	TRBJ2-1	.	TGTGCCAGCAGTCCCGGGTCTAGCTCCTACAATGAGCAGTTCTTC	CASSPGSSSYNEQFF
TRBV4-1	.	TRBJ2-7	TRBD2	TGCGCCAGCAGCCAAGTAGGGACTAGCTCCTACGAGCAGTACTTC	CASSQVGTSSYEQYF
TRBV18	.	TRBJ1-5	TRBD1	TGTGCCAGCTCATCCAGGACAGGGGAAAATCAGCCCCAGCATTTT	CASSSRTGENQPQHF
TRBV6-5	.	TRBJ1-4	.	TGTGCCAGCACTTGGGCCCAGGAAAAACTGTTTTTT	CASTWAQEKLFF
TRBV19	.	TRBJ2-7	.	TGTGCCAGTAGTATAGGCCCAGGGGAGACCTACGAGCAGTACTTC	CASSIGPGETYEQYF
TRBV5-1	.	TRBJ2-5	TRBD1	TGCGCCAGCAGCTGGGGACAGAACCAAGAGACCCAGTACTTC	CASSWGQNQETQYF
TRBV28	.	TRBJ2-7	TRBD1	TGTGCCAGCAGTTTAAGGGACAGCTCCTACGAGCAGTACTTC	CASSLRDSSYEQYF
TRBV28	.	TRBJ1-2	.	TGTGCCAGCAGTTCCGGGCGGGTTGGCTACACCTTC	CASSSGRVGYTF
TRBV5-1	.	TRBJ1-1	TRBD1	TGCGCCAGCAGCTTGGATGCAGGGGGCTGGCCTGAAGCTTTCTTT	CASSLDAGGWPEAFF
TRBV9	once	TRBJ2-7	.	TGTGCCAGCAGCGTAATGGAGGGATCCTACGAGCAGTACTTC	CASSVMEGSYEQYF
TRBV27	.	TRBJ2-1	TRBD2	TGTGCCACCGCCATCGGGCGGGGGGGCAATGAGCAGTTCTTC	CATAIGRGGNEQFF
TRBV6-2/TRBV6-3	.	TRBJ2-1	TRBD2	TGTGCCAGCAGCACAGCGGGAGATTACAATGAGCAGTTCTTC	CASSTAGDYNEQFF